The present TCR beta chain was sequenced within a study of T-cell reconstitution after alpha-beta-depleted transplantation in children. V was trimmed by 2 bases and J by 2 bases, leaving 19 bases between them. Germline CDR1 and CDR2: LGHNA and YSLEER. This CDR3 has 17 residues. Library preparation (for TCRbeta) was performed with unique molecular identifiers. One entry per CDR3 protein, called by TCRdb with MiXCR from the PCR reads. The data hold roughly 400,000 distinct CDR3 sequences, with 20% observed a single time. The sequence derives from a human donor who donated a stem cell graft to a child with acute myeloid leukemia. This sequence joins TRBV4-3 and TRBJ2-7; D is possibly TRBD1 or TRBD2 (5 bases each). Sequences were derived from PBMCs from the stem cell graft donor, sampled from the stem cell graft. The CDR3 region is CASSQRGHRADAYEQYF. CDR3 DNA: TGCGCCAGCAGCCAAAGGGGCCACCGAGCGGACGCCTACGAGCAGTACTTC.